The 2 T cell receptor beta chains listed next were all sequenced from one sample in a study of cytomegalovirus exposure and HLA in healthy donors. The primer mix had 60 Vbeta and 13 Jbeta primers. The method was immunoSEQ multiplex PCR; TCRdb's version includes in-frame clones alone and lacks a portion of them. The table includes fewer than 120,000 clones, nearly 80% detected once. The sample was PBMCs. The receptors shown here come from a woman in her twenties or thirties in good health and CMV-seronegative.

The CDR3 DNA is TGTGCCTGGAGTGTACACTCGGGGGGCGCCCGGCCGAGCGAGACCCAGTACTTC. Translation gives CAWSVHSGGARPSETQYF. The rearrangement links TRBV30 to TRBJ2-5, with D possibly being TRBD2 (7 bases). CDR3 length: 18 amino acids. The V gene's germline CDR1 is GTSNPN and CDR2 SVGIG (reference sequence). V dropped 0 bases and J dropped 5 bases, with 25 bases sitting between them.

This clone has more than one count but fewer than ten. The chain joins TRBV7-9 to TRBJ2-6, with D uncertain. Deletions cut 2 bases from V and 4 bases from J, with 9 bases between. Germline values: CDR1 SEHNR, CDR2 FQNEAQ (reference sequence). CDR3 length: 15 amino acids. The CDR3 DNA sequence: TGTGCCAGCAGCTTAACGCGCTCCGGGGCCAACGTCCTGACTTTC. Translated, it gives CASSLTRSGANVLTF.